This is a list of T cell receptor beta chains from one sample in a study of beta chain features in type 1 diabetes. Repertoires were generated with immunoSEQ multiplex PCR, while TCRdb's copy carries only in-frame clones and drops some. This table holds under 450,000 clones, roughly 14% found once. Material: naive CD4+ T cells from blood. These receptor sequences come from a young man in good health. Both conserved end residues are part of each CDR3. The order of the fields is clone size, V gene, D gene, J gene, CDR3 DNA, CDR3 protein. A D gene is named only where the DNA matches it firmly. Only part of the rows carry a size: once, few, many, or a class if the clone is expanded.

size: once; V: TRBV27; D: -; J: TRBJ1-2; DNA: TGTGCCAGCATGGATGTCGGGATCGGTGGCTACACCTTC; CDR3: CASMDVGIGGYTF
size: -; V: TRBV30; D: TRBD1; J: TRBJ1-1; DNA: TGTGCCTGGAGCGACAGGGTCCTGAACACTGAAGCTTTCTTT; CDR3: CAWSDRVLNTEAFF
size: -; V: TRBV19; D: -; J: TRBJ2-1; DNA: TGTGCCAGTAGTATACCCCAACCCGGCGGAGAGCAGTTCTTC; CDR3: CASSIPQPGGEQFF
size: -; V: TRBV7-2; D: TRBD2; J: TRBJ2-1; DNA: TGTGCCAGCAGCTTAGTAGCGGGAGAGGGGAATGAGCAGTTCTTC; CDR3: CASSLVAGEGNEQFF
size: -; V: TRBV5-4; D: -; J: TRBJ2-5; DNA: TGTGCCAGCAGCTTGGCCCTGGGGGAGACCCAGTACTTC; CDR3: CASSLALGETQYF
size: -; V: TRBV30; D: -; J: TRBJ2-1; DNA: TGTGCCTGGAGGGTACCATGGGCGAGTGAGCCAAGGAGCTCCTACAATGAGCAGTTCTTC; CDR3: CAWRVPWASEPRSSYNEQFF
size: few; V: TRBV7-9; D: -; J: TRBJ1-1; DNA: TGTGCCAGCAGCTTAGACAAGATTAACACTGAAGCTTTCTTT; CDR3: CASSLDKINTEAFF
size: -; V: TRBV29-1; D: -; J: TRBJ1-1; DNA: TGCAGTGTGGAGGTACCCATGAACACTGAAGCTTTCTTT; CDR3: CSVEVPMNTEAFF
size: -; V: TRBV27; D: -; J: TRBJ2-5; DNA: TGTGCCAGCAGTTTAAATGGAGAGACCCAGTACTTC; CDR3: CASSLNGETQYF
size: few; V: TRBV27; D: -; J: TRBJ1-5; DNA: TGTGCCAGCAGTTTGATCCATAGCAATCAGCCCCAGCATTTT; CDR3: CASSLIHSNQPQHF
size: few; V: TRBV11-3; D: -; J: TRBJ2-5; DNA: TGTGCCAGCAGCGCTTACAGGGGAGGCGTAGAGACCCAGTACTTC; CDR3: CASSAYRGGVETQYF
size: few; V: TRBV7-9; D: -; J: TRBJ2-3; DNA: TGTGCCAGCAGCCCAGGGTTAGGTACGCAGTATTTT; CDR3: CASSPGLGTQYF
size: -; V: TRBV13; D: -; J: TRBJ2-5; DNA: TGTGCCAGCAGCAGCCCGTGGGAGGACGAGACCCAGTACTTC; CDR3: CASSSPWEDETQYF
size: -; V: TRBV14; D: -; J: TRBJ2-3; DNA: TGTGCCAGCAGCCCTCAAACCCTGGGACCGCAGTATTTT; CDR3: CASSPQTLGPQYF
size: few; V: TRBV2; D: -; J: TRBJ1-1; DNA: TGTGCCAGCAGTGTGGCAGCTCTGAACACTGAAGCTTTCTTT; CDR3: CASSVAALNTEAFF
size: few; V: TRBV7-9; D: TRBD2; J: TRBJ2-3; DNA: TGTGCCAGCACCACCGGGGCGGGCGGGGGATACACAGATACGCAGTATTTT; CDR3: CASTTGAGGGYTDTQYF
size: few; V: TRBV2; D: TRBD2; J: TRBJ2-3; DNA: TGTGCCAGCACCGGCGGGAGAGGGGGCACAGATACGCAGTATTTT; CDR3: CASTGGRGGTDTQYF
size: -; V: TRBV4-3; D: -; J: TRBJ1-6; DNA: TGCGCCAGCAGCCAAGATCCAAGAGGGGATTCACCCCTCCACTTT; CDR3: CASSQDPRGDSPLHF
size: few; V: TRBV14; D: -; J: TRBJ1-2; DNA: TGTGCCAGCAGCTTACGACAGACCTCCGAGGGCTACACCTTC; CDR3: CASSLRQTSEGYTF
size: few; V: TRBV12-5; D: TRBD2; J: TRBJ2-3; DNA: TGTGCTAGTGGTTCCTCGCTGGCGGGAGAACAGTATTTT; CDR3: CASGSSLAGEQYF
size: -; V: TRBV13; D: -; J: TRBJ2-3; DNA: TGTGCCAGCCGCTCCCCTAGACAGCCTAGCACAGATACGCAGTATTTT; CDR3: CASRSPRQPSTDTQYF
size: -; V: TRBV14; D: -; J: TRBJ2-5; DNA: TGTGCCAGCAGCAAAGAGACCCAGTACTTC; CDR3: CASSKETQYF
size: -; V: TRBV30; D: TRBD2; J: TRBJ2-3; DNA: TGTGCCTGGAGTAAGGATAGCGGGATTGCTACCTACACAGATACGCAGTATTTT; CDR3: CAWSKDSGIATYTDTQYF
size: few; V: TRBV30; D: -; J: TRBJ1-2; DNA: TGTGCCTGGAGTGCAGGGAAATATGGCTACACCTTC; CDR3: CAWSAGKYGYTF
size: few; V: TRBV7-9; D: TRBD1; J: TRBJ2-5; DNA: TGTGCCAGCAGCCCACAGGACAGGGTCCCAGAGACCCAGTACTTC; CDR3: CASSPQDRVPETQYF